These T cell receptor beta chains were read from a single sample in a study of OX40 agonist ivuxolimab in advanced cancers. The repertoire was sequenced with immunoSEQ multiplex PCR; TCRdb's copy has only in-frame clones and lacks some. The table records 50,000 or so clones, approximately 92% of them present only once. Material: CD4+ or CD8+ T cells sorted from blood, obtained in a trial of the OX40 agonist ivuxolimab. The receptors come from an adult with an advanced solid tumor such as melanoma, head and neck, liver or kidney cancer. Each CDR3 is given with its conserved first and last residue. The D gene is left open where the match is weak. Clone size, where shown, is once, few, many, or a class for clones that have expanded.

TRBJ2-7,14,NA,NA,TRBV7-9,TGTGCCAGCAGCTCCCCGTCAGGGAGCTACGAGCAGTACTTC,CASSSPSGSYEQYF
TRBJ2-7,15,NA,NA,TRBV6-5,TGTGCCAGCAGTTTAATAGGGCTAGCAGTGGGCGAGCAGTACTTC,CASSLIGLAVGEQYF
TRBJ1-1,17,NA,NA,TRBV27,TGTGCCAGCAGTCCCTCGGACGGAAACTTACTGAACACTGAAGCTTTCTTT,CASSPSDGNLLNTEAFF
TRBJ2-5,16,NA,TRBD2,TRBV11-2,TGTGCCAGCAGCACTTGGACTAGCGGGAGTCAGGAGACCCAGTACTTC,CASSTWTSGSQETQYF
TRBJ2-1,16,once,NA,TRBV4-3,TGCGCCAGCAGCCGAAGTCCCCAGGGGGGCTACAATGAGCAGTTCTTC,CASSRSPQGGYNEQFF
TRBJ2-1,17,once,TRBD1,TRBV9,TGTGCCAGCAGTCGAATGCAGGGACAGGGTATCCACAATGAGCAGTTCTTC,CASSRMQGQGIHNEQFF
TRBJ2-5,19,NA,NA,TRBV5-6,TGTGCCAGCAGCTTCGGGGCGGGGTCGGTAGCGGTGTCAGGAGAGACCCAGTACTTC,CASSFGAGSVAVSGETQYF
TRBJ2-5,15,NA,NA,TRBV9,TGTGCCAGCAGCGTAGGTGGCCAGGGGGGGGAGACCCAGTACTTC,CASSVGGQGGETQYF
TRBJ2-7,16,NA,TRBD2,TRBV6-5,TGTGCCAGCAGTTACTCTTGGACTAGCGGGAGCTACGAGCAGTACTTC,CASSYSWTSGSYEQYF
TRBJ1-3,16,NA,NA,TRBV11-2,TGTGCCAGCACCGGTGCAGGGCCCTTCTCTGGAAACACCATATATTTT,CASTGAGPFSGNTIYF
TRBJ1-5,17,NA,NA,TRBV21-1,TGTGCCAGCAGAAAAAGACAGGGCACTTATAGCAATCAGCCCCAGCATTTT,CASRKRQGTYSNQPQHF
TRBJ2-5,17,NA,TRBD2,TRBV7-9,TGTGCCAGCAGACTAGTAAGAGCGGGAGACGATCAAGAGACCCAGTACTTC,CASRLVRAGDDQETQYF
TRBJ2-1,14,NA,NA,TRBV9,TGTGCCAGCAGCCTGGAGGGGCTGAACAATGAGCAGTTCTTC,CASSLEGLNNEQFF
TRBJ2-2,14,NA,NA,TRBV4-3,TGCGCCAGCAGCGCCGTCCCTAACACCGGGGAGCTGTTTTTT,CASSAVPNTGELFF
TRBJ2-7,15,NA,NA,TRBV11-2,TGTGCCAGCAGCTTGGGTACAGGGACGATCTACGAGCAGTACTTC,CASSLGTGTIYEQYF
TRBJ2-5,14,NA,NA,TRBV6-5,TGTGCCAGCAGTTTTGCGGGGGCCGAAGAGACCCAGTACTTC,CASSFAGAEETQYF
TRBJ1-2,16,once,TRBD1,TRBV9,TGTGCCAGCAGCGAGTTCGCCGGGACAGGGGGCAAGGGCTACACCTTC,CASSEFAGTGGKGYTF
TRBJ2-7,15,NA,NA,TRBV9,TGTGCCAGCAGCCCAAGCCCAACCCGCTCCTACGAGCAGTACTTC,CASSPSPTRSYEQYF
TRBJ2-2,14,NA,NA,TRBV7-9,TGTGCCAGCAGCTTAGGGAGAAGCACCGGGGAGCTGTTTTTT,CASSLGRSTGELFF
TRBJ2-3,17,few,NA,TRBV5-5,TGTGCCAGCAGCTTGGACCCGACACCTGCTAGTCTAGATACGCAGTATTTT,CASSLDPTPASLDTQYF
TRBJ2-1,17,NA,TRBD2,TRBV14,TGTGCCAGCAGCGATGATTGGGCGGGACTAGCGGGAGGAGAGCAGTTCTTC,CASSDDWAGLAGGEQFF
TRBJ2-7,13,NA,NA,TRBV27,TGTGCCAGCAGTTTACAGGCCCCCTACGAGCAGTACTTC,CASSLQAPYEQYF
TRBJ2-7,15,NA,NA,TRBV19,TGTGCCAGTAGTATATCGGGCGGATCACCCTACGAGCAGTACTTC,CASSISGGSPYEQYF
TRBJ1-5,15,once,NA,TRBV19,TGTGCCAGTAGTATTGGTGAACAGTTTAATCAGCCCCAGCATTTT,CASSIGEQFNQPQHF
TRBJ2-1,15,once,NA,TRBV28,TGTGCCAGCACCCCCCGGCAGAGCTCCTACAATGAGCAGTTCTTC,CASTPRQSSYNEQFF
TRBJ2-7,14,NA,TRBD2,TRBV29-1,TGCAGCGTTGGAGGACTAGCGGGGCCCTACGAGCAGTACTTC,CSVGGLAGPYEQYF
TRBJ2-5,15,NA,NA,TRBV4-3,TGCGCCAGCAGCCAAGCCCTCGGGACTCAAGAGACCCAGTACTTC,CASSQALGTQETQYF
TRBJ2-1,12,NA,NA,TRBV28,TGTGCCAGCAGTCCCTCAGTGTATGAGCAGTTCTTC,CASSPSVYEQFF
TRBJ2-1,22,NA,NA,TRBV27,TGTGCCAGCAGTTTTCCCAACCCCAGGACACACAAGGGGCAGCAAGGCGACAATGAGCAGTTCTTC,CASSFPNPRTHKGQQGDNEQFF